Listed below are T cell receptor beta chains from one sample, sequenced in a study of brain T cells in children with intractable seizures. TCRdb's copy holds only in-frame clones and misses some; the assay was immunoSEQ multiplex PCR. The table includes about 80,000 clones, roughly 89% detected once. Source: peripheral blood, taken at surgery. Receptor source: a girl aged 2-15 years with Rasmussen encephalitis and intractable seizures. Each CDR3 is given with its conserved first and last residue. D genes are given only for firm matches. Size is omitted from some rows. Given values are once, few, many or a class for expanded clones.

D | J | size | V | DNA | CDR3
NA | TRBJ1-1 | NA | TRBV3-1/TRBV3-2 | TGTGCCAGCAGCCAACGGGGGGAAGCTTTCTTT | CASSQRGEAFF
NA | TRBJ1-2 | NA | TRBV10-2 | TGCGCCAGCAGTGAGACACATTCCGGGACCTATGGCTACACCTTC | CASSETHSGTYGYTF
NA | TRBJ2-7 | once | TRBV7-2 | TGTGCCAGCAGCTTAACGCAGGGAACCTACGAGCAGTACTTC | CASSLTQGTYEQYF
TRBD1 | TRBJ2-7 | NA | TRBV7-2 | TGTGCCAGCAGCTTAGAGGGGGCAGTAAGCTCCTACGAGCAGTACTTC | CASSLEGAVSSYEQYF
TRBD2 | TRBJ2-7 | NA | TRBV27 | TGTGCCAGCAGTTCTGGACTAGCGGACTACGAGCAGTACTTC | CASSSGLADYEQYF
TRBD1 | TRBJ1-5 | NA | TRBV19 | TGTGCCAGTAGTATGGCGGGACAGGGAGGCAATCAGCCCCAGCATTTT | CASSMAGQGGNQPQHF
NA | TRBJ1-5 | NA | TRBV18 | TGTGCCAGCTTAGGGCAGGGACGTTTTAGCAATCAGCCCCAGCATTTT | CASLGQGRFSNQPQHF
TRBD1 | TRBJ1-2 | few | TRBV19 | TGTGCCAGTAGTGTAATCTCCGGGACAGGGGAGCGCTATGGCTACACCTTC | CASSVISGTGERYGYTF
TRBD1 | TRBJ2-7 | medium-sized | TRBV7-7 | TGTGCTAGCAGCTTAGGGACAGCCTACGAGCAGTACTTC | CASSLGTAYEQYF
TRBD1 | TRBJ1-1 | NA | TRBV14 | TGTGCCAGCAGCCGTGGACAGGGCCGTACTGAAGCTTTCTTT | CASSRGQGRTEAFF
NA | TRBJ2-1 | NA | TRBV2 | TGTGCCAGCTTTCGGGCAGGGGACTACAATGAGCAGTTCTTC | CASFRAGDYNEQFF
NA | TRBJ1-1 | NA | TRBV5-4 | TGTGCCAGCAGTTCCCCAGGGCGGGGTATTGACACTGAAGCTTTCTTT | CASSSPGRGIDTEAFF
NA | TRBJ2-5 | NA | TRBV29-1 | TGCAGCGTTGCCCTTCAAGAGACCCAGTACTTC | CSVALQETQYF
NA | TRBJ2-3 | NA | TRBV24-1 | TGTGCCACCAGTGATCCGCTGAGCCCCACAGATACGCAGTATTTT | CATSDPLSPTDTQYF
NA | TRBJ2-7 | NA | TRBV28 | TGTGCCAGCAGTTCTCCCGGGGACCGAACCTACGAGCAGTACTTC | CASSSPGDRTYEQYF
TRBD1 | TRBJ1-1 | once | TRBV25-1 | TGTGCCAGCAGACAGGGGGCGCGGACTGAAGCTTTCTTT | CASRQGARTEAFF
NA | TRBJ2-7 | NA | TRBV11-3 | TGTGCCAGCAGCTCGCTAACAGGGTACCGGAGCTACGAGCAGTACTTC | CASSSLTGYRSYEQYF
TRBD2 | TRBJ2-4 | NA | TRBV5-6 | TGTGCCAGCAGCTTGGGTAGCGGGAGTGGCGGAAACATTCAGTACTTC | CASSLGSGSGGNIQYF
NA | TRBJ2-1 | NA | TRBV30 | TGTGCCTGGAGTGAGCAGGCTGGCCATGAGCAGTTCTTC | CAWSEQAGHEQFF
TRBD1 | TRBJ1-2 | NA | TRBV4-1 | TGCGCCAGCAGCCAAGCCCAGGGGGACTATGGCTACACCTTC | CASSQAQGDYGYTF
TRBD2 | TRBJ2-1 | NA | TRBV18 | TGTGCCAGCTCACCACGATCTAGCGGGGACAACAATGAGCAGTTCTTC | CASSPRSSGDNNEQFF